One and the same sample provided the 32 T cell receptor beta chains below, sequenced in a study of OX40 agonist ivuxolimab in advanced cancers. Data came from immunoSEQ multiplex PCR; TCRdb stores just in-frame clones and leaves some out. Of around 100,000 clones detected, about nine tenths appear once; the ten largest clones hold roughly 0.3%. Sequenced here: CD4+ or CD8+ T cells sorted from blood, sampled in a trial of the OX40 agonist ivuxolimab. These TCRs come from an adult with an advanced solid tumor such as melanoma, head and neck, liver or kidney cancer.

CDR3 nucleotide sequence: TGCGCCAGCAGCCAAGATATGAAAGGGATTTACTATGGCTACACCTTC. Residues: CASSQDMKGIYYGYTF. The chain combines TRBV4-3 with TRBJ1-2; the D is unclear. Germline V gives CDR1 LGHNA, CDR2 YSLEER. This CDR3 is 16 amino acids long. Deletions cut 0 bases from V and 3 bases from J, with 14 bases between.

The chain combines TRBV2 with TRBJ2-5, with 7 bases that match TRBD1. The germline V gene encodes CDR1 SNHLY and CDR2 FYNNEI. V shed 5 bases and J 2 bases; nucleotides not matched to a gene: 8. CDR3 length: 15 residues. CDR3 DNA: TGTGCCAGCAGTCTACAGGGGACCAATCAAGAGACCCAGTACTTC. It codes for CASSLQGTNQETQYF.

This rearrangement joins TRBV4-2 to TRBJ2-7; a possible D gene is TRBD2 (6 bases). CDR1 is LGHNA, CDR2 YNFKEQ, per germline. This CDR3 is built from 16 residues. Trimming shortened V by 0 bases and J by 0 bases, and 12 bases separated the two germline ends. CDR3 residues: CASSQDPGGNSYEQYF. The DNA for the CDR3 is TGTGCCAGCAGCCAAGATCCTGGCGGGAACTCCTACGAGCAGTACTTC.

V is TRBV19 and J is TRBJ2-2; 9 bases are a match to TRBD2. The CDR3 length is 16 residues. CDR1 is LNHDA and CDR2 is SQIVND in the germline V gene (reference sequence). Germline trimming cut 5 bases from V and 5 bases from J; bases unmatched to any gene: 9. The DNA of the CDR3 is TGTGCCAGTAGTCTGACTAGCGGAGGGGGGACCGGGGAGCTGTTTTTT. Its translation is CASSLTSGGGTGELFF.

CDR3 residues: CASSYPYRGWNYGYTF. Written as DNA, the CDR3 is TGTGCCAGCAGTTACCCGTACAGGGGGTGGAACTATGGCTACACCTTC. This chain connects TRBV28 to TRBJ1-2, with 8 bases fitting TRBD1. Germline V CDR1 and CDR2: MDHEN, SYDVKM. This CDR3 has 16 residues. J was trimmed by 2 bases and V by 4 bases; bases with no gene match: 9.

V gene TRBV7-9 combines with J gene TRBJ2-7, with 7 bases identical to TRBD2. The CDR3 sequence is 12 residues long. V lost 5 bases and J lost 10; bases outside the gene matches: 8. Germline CDR1 and CDR2: SEHNR and FQNEAQ (reference sequence). The CDR3 protein is CASSRQRGEQYF. DNA for the CDR3: TGTGCCAGCAGCCGCCAGCGGGGCGAACAGTACTTC.

The genes are TRBV28 and TRBJ1-2, with D possibly being TRBD1 (5 bases). The CDR3 sequence is 13 residues long. Trimming removed 5 bases at V and 8 bases at J, with 15 bases between. From germline, CDR1 is MDHEN and CDR2 SYDVKM. CDR3 sequence reads: CASSNPPGGGYTF. Here the CDR3 DNA reads TGTGCCAGCAGTAACCCTCCCGGGGGAGGCTACACCTTC.

The chain recombines TRBV6-5 with TRBJ2-1; possibly TRBD2 for D (5 bases). The CDR3 is 14 residues long. V lost 5 bases, J lost 10 bases, and 18 bases lay in between. Per the germline V gene, CDR1 is MNHEY and CDR2 is SVGAGI. The CDR3 spells CASSARTGRREQFF. DNA for the CDR3: TGTGCCAGCAGTGCTAGGACTGGCCGGAGGGAGCAGTTCTTC.

The chain links TRBV7-9 to TRBJ1-1, with a weak D call TRBD1 (5 bases). The ends were cut back, 3 bases at V and 7 bases at J, with 15 bases in the middle. The CDR3 sequence is 14 residues long. Germline values: CDR1 SEHNR, CDR2 FQNEAQ (reference sequence). The DNA of the CDR3 is TGTGCCAGCAGCTTGACAGAGGTTGTAAGTGAAGCTTTCTTT. Amino acid sequence: CASSLTEVVSEAFF.

This chain links TRBV28 with TRBJ2-3, with D perhaps TRBD2 (6 bases). Germline assignment: CDR1 MDHEN and CDR2 SYDVKM. The CDR3 is made up of 16 amino acids. Trimming pared 4 bases from V and 5 bases from J, leaving 19 bases between. DNA of the CDR3: TGTGCCAGCAGTTACCGAGGGACGCCGGGGGTAGATACGCAGTATTTT. Residues: CASSYRGTPGVDTQYF.

This CDR3 reads CASSLGPRPNTEAFF. The CDR3 coding sequence is TGTGCCAGCAGTTTAGGGCCTCGGCCGAACACTGAAGCTTTCTTT. The V call is TRBV28, the J call TRBJ1-1; D is uncertain. Trimming took 2 bases from V and 1 from J, leaving 11 bases between them. The CDR3 consists of 15 residues. The V gene's germline CDR1 is MDHEN and CDR2 SYDVKM.

The gene calls are TRBV6-1 and TRBJ2-5; a weak D match, TRBD1 (6 bases). The CDR3 covers 11 residues. In germline, CDR1 is MNHNS, CDR2 SASEGT. V lost 6 bases, J lost 6 bases, and 8 bases lay in between. Written as DNA, the CDR3 is TGTGCCAGCAGCAGGGGTCAGACCCAGTACTTC. As protein: CASSRGQTQYF.

The CDR3 here is CASSLAAAGSSGANVLTF. The CDR3 bases are TGTGCCAGCAGCTTAGCAGCAGCGGGATCCTCTGGGGCCAACGTCCTGACTTTC. The genes are TRBV7-2 and TRBJ2-6; 7 bases match TRBD2. The CDR3 has 18 amino acids. CDR1 and CDR2 (germline): SGHTA, FQGNSA. The junction had 5 bases not matched to a gene; V was cut back by 0 bases and J by 0 bases.

The genes are TRBV5-1 and TRBJ1-2, with D uncertain. Germline loops: CDR1 SGHRS, CDR2 YFSETQ. Trimming removed 1 base from V and 6 bases from J, with 10 bases in between. The CDR3 is 13 residues long. The CDR3 DNA reads TGCGCCAGCAGCTTGTTGTCAGCGGATGGCTACACCTTC. It specifies CASSLLSADGYTF. The variable domain in full, with the rest retrieved from reference TRBV5-1 and TRBJ1-2, is KAGVTQTPRYLIKTRGQQVTLSCSPISGHRSVSWYQQTPGQGLQFLFEYFSETQRNKGNFPGRFSGRQFSNSRSEMNVSTLELGDSALYLCASSLLSADGYTFGSGTRLTVV.

The genes are TRBV7-2 and TRBJ2-2; no definite D call. The CDR3 sequence is 16 residues long. Germline V lookup: CDR1 SGHTA, CDR2 FQGNSA. Trimming stripped 5 bases from V and 8 bases from J, with 21 bases between. The CDR3 DNA reads TGTGCCAGCAGCCGTACACTGGACCGTATAGGAGGGGAGCTGTTTTTT. As protein: CASSRTLDRIGGELFF.

The chain combines TRBV6-6 with TRBJ1-2; D unresolved. The CDR3 is made up of 15 amino acids. V lost 0 bases and J 2 bases, leaving 10 bases between the germline ends. CDR1 is MNHNY and CDR2 is SVGAGI in the germline V gene (reference sequence). As DNA, the CDR3 is TGTGCCAGCAGTTACTCGAGGTATGAGAACTATGGCTACACCTTC. Its translation is CASSYSRYENYGYTF.

This chain joins TRBV15 and TRBJ2-7; possibly TRBD2 for D (7 bases). V dropped 8 bases and J dropped 4 bases, with 24 bases sitting between them. The CDR3 covers 16 residues. Per germline, CDR1 LNHNV and CDR2 YYDKDF (reference sequence). CDR3 in amino acids: CATALGGGQDLYEQYF. The CDR3 DNA follows: TGTGCCACCGCATTGGGCGGGGGCCAGGACCTTTACGAGCAGTACTTC. Based on the CDR3 plus reference TRBV15 and TRBJ2-7, the full variable domain is DAMVIQNPRYQVTQFGKPVTLSCSQTLNHNVMYWYQQKSSQAPKLLFHYYDKDFNNEADTPDNFQSRRPNTSFCFLDIRSPGLGDTAMYLCATALGGGQDLYEQYFGPGTRLTVT.

The V and J genes are TRBV7-2 and TRBJ2-7, with D possibly matching TRBD2 (6 bases). The CDR3 runs to 15 residues. Trimming pared 1 base from V and 1 base from J, leaving 11 bases between. Germline loops: CDR1 SGHTA, CDR2 FQGNSA. CDR3 nucleotide sequence: TGTGCCAGCAGCTTAGGGGGGACTCGATCCTACGAGCAGTACTTC. It codes for CASSLGGTRSYEQYF.

The chain is built from TRBV27 and TRBJ1-5; the D is unclear. The germline gives CDR1 MNHEY, CDR2 SMNVEV (reference sequence). This CDR3 comprises 13 residues. Trimming removed 2 bases at V and 6 bases at J, with 8 bases between. The DNA for the CDR3 is TGTGCCAGCAGTTTAGATCGGGGTCAGCCCCAGCATTTT. This translates into CASSLDRGQPQHF.

The chain has TRBV30 and TRBJ2-1, with no clear D. The CDR3 is 14 residues long. V was pared by 2 bases and J by 6 bases, with 14 bases between. Germline loops: CDR1 GTSNPN, CDR2 SVGIG (reference sequence). CDR3 amino acids: CAWSPGGPANEQFF. The CDR3 DNA follows: TGTGCCTGGAGTCCCGGTGGGCCCGCCAATGAGCAGTTCTTC. Together with reference TRBV30 and TRBJ2-1, the CDR3 gives the full variable domain: SQTIHQWPATLVQPVGSPLSLECTVEGTSNPNLYWYRQAAGRGLQLLFYSVGIGQISSEVPQNLSASRPQDRQFILSSKKLLLSDSGFYLCAWSPGGPANEQFFGPGTRLTVL.

The chain has TRBV28 and TRBJ2-1; D might be TRBD2 (5 bases). The CDR3 is 13 amino acids. Germline V lookup: CDR1 MDHEN, CDR2 SYDVKM. Deletions cut 6 bases from V and 9 bases from J, with 15 bases between. The CDR3 sequence is CASRLPGSGEQFF. CDR3 DNA: TGTGCCAGCAGACTTCCGGGGTCCGGTGAGCAGTTCTTC.

J is TRBJ2-6 and V is TRBV7-2; no clear D. Germline CDR1 and CDR2: SGHTA and FQGNSA. V lost 5 bases to trimming and J lost 0 bases, with 8 bases between them. The CDR3 is 15 amino acids. This CDR3 is CASSPKSSGANVLTF. The CDR3 DNA reads TGTGCCAGCAGCCCGAAAAGCTCTGGGGCCAACGTCCTGACTTTC.

The rearrangement joins TRBV2 to TRBJ2-5; D gene ambiguous. With 4 bases removed from V and 9 bases from J, the gap between germline ends came to 15 bases. The CDR3 has 13 amino acids. Germline CDR1 is SNHLY and CDR2 is FYNNEI. The CDR3 is CASSGVALGSQYF. Here the CDR3 DNA reads TGTGCCAGCAGTGGAGTGGCATTGGGGTCCCAGTACTTC.

This rearrangement joins TRBV6-6 to TRBJ1-5; the match to TRBD1 covers 9 bases. The CDR3 loop spans 15 amino acids. J lost 7 bases, V lost 2 bases, and 6 bases had no gene match. The germline V gene encodes CDR1 MNHNY and CDR2 SVGAGI (reference sequence). For the CDR3, the DNA is TGTGCCAGCAGTTACGTCGGACAGGGGAAGCAGCCCCAGCATTTT. Translated, it gives CASSYVGQGKQPQHF.

The rearrangement links TRBV6-5 to TRBJ2-5, with D perhaps matching TRBD1 or TRBD2 (5 bases each). The assigned J gene may be wrong: the sequence end matches TRBJ2-7 better. Per germline, CDR1 MNHEY and CDR2 SVGAGI. The CDR3 is made up of 14 amino acids. The CDR3 is CASSPLEGPYEQYF. The CDR3 nucleotides are TGTGCCAGCAGTCCATTAGAGGGACCCTACGAGCAGTACTTC.

The chain joins TRBV7-4 to TRBJ1-3, with D unresolved. The germline V gene has CDR1 SGHVT and CDR2 SQSDAQ. Trimming left V 3 bases short and J 1 base short, with 19 bases between. The CDR3 extends over 18 amino acids. This CDR3 is CASSFFKTNHFSGNTIYF. The CDR3 bases are TGTGCCAGCAGCTTTTTTAAGACGAACCATTTTTCTGGAAACACCATATATTTT.

The CDR3 region has the DNA TGTGCCAGCAGCTTGGCTAACTCCCCCTCCAGATACGAGCAGTACTTC. It yields the protein CASSLANSPSRYEQYF. The genes are TRBV7-2 and TRBJ2-5, with unresolved D. TRBJ2-7 explains the end of the DNA better; the J call may be wrong. Germline V gene lookup returns CDR1 SGHTA and CDR2 FQGNSA. The CDR3 totals 16 residues.

The rearrangement joins TRBV28 to TRBJ2-1, with 7 bases that match TRBD2. The germline gives CDR1 MDHEN, CDR2 SYDVKM. V was pared by 6 bases and J by 0 bases, with 5 bases of the junction left unmatched. The CDR3 extends over 15 amino acids. The CDR3 is CASRLRGGSYNEQFF. The DNA of the CDR3 is TGTGCCAGCAGGCTTCGCGGGGGCTCCTACAATGAGCAGTTCTTC. Complete variable domain (other parts from reference TRBV28 and TRBJ2-1): DVKVTQSSRYLVKRTGEKVFLECVQDMDHENMFWYRQDPGLGLRLIYFSYDVKMKEKGDIPEGYSVSREKKERFSLILESASTNQTSMYLCASRLRGGSYNEQFFGPGTRLTVL.

The CDR3 nucleotides are TGTGCCAGTAGTATTAGCGGGCAGGGGGCTACCTACGAGCAGTACTTC. This encodes CASSISGQGATYEQYF. The chain uses TRBV19 and TRBJ2-7; D possibly corresponds to TRBD1 (8 bases). Trimming left V 3 bases short and J 2 bases short, with 17 bases between. The CDR3 is 16 amino acids. CDR1 and CDR2 from the germline V gene are LNHDA and SQIVND (reference sequence).

In its sample, this clone was seen once. CDR3 sequence reads: CASRAGTSGYEQYF. The DNA of the CDR3 is TGTGCCAGCAGAGCCGGGACTAGCGGCTACGAGCAGTACTTC. The chain carries TRBV27 and TRBJ2-7; 11 bases are a match to TRBD2. The CDR3 runs to 14 residues. V was clipped by 6 bases and J by 3 bases; unmatched bases: 4. The germline V gene encodes CDR1 MNHEY and CDR2 SMNVEV (reference sequence).

The chain is built from TRBV4-1 and TRBJ1-2; TRBD1 might be the D (6 bases). The CDR3 extends over 15 amino acids. V was trimmed by 3 bases and J by 5 bases, leaving 16 bases between them. CDR1 and CDR2 from the germline V gene are MGHRA and YSYEKL. The CDR3 DNA follows: TGCGCCAGCAGCCAGACGGACAGCATCGGGTATGGCTACACCTTC. It codes for CASSQTDSIGYGYTF.

The rearrangement links TRBV6-4 to TRBJ2-1, with unresolved D. The germline V and J ends were trimmed by 6 bases and 1 base, with 10 bases remaining between them. Germline loops: CDR1 MRHNA, CDR2 SNTAGT. The CDR3 contains 14 residues. The CDR3 is CASSLSSSYNEQFF. Written as DNA, the CDR3 is TGTGCCAGCAGCTTAAGCTCATCCTACAATGAGCAGTTCTTC.